This entry is about one T cell receptor (beta chain). Its antigen remains unidentified. The CDR3 runs to 17 residues. J lost 3 bases, V lost 2 bases, and 5 bases had no gene match. Per the germline V gene, CDR1 is MNHEY and CDR2 is SVGEGT. This sample was included in a study of naive and memory T cell subsets. General observations from the study: Between naive and memory subsets, TCR abundance power law exponents differed. Clonotypes here are unpaired alpha or beta chain sequences.

Two oligonucleotides, mixed equimolar, formed the beta constant-region primer covering TRBC1 and TRBC2. MiXCR was run by TCRdb on the UMI-ligation and nested PCR reads, yielding one entry per CDR3 protein. In the table there are about 85,000 distinct CDR3 sequences, 10% to 15% of which are singletons. The receptor was derived from a human donor in good health. Input material: central memory CD4+ T cells from blood. The chain joins TRBV6-2 or TRBV6-3 to TRBJ2-1, with 12 bases lining up with TRBD2. The CDR3 spells CASSYPWTSGVYNEQFF. CDR3 bases: TGTGCCAGCAGTTACCCCTGGACTAGCGGGGTCTACAATGAGCAGTTCTTC.